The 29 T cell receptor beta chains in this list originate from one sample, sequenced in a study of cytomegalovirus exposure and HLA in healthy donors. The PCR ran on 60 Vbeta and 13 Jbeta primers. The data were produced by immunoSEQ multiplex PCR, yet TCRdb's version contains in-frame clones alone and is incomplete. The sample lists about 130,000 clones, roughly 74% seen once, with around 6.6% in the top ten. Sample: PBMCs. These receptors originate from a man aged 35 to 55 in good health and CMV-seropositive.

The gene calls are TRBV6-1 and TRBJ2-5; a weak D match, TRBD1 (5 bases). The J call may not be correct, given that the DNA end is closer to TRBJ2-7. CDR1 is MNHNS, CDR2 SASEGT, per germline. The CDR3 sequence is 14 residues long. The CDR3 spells CASRPGRLSYEQYF. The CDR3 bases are TGTGCCAGCAGGCCAGGGCGCCTATCCTACGAGCAGTACTTC.

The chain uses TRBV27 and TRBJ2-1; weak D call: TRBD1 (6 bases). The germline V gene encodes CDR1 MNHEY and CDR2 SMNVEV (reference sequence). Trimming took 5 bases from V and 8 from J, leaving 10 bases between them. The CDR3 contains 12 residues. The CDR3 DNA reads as TGTGCCAGCAGTAGGCCAGGGGATGAGCAGTTCTTC. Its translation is CASSRPGDEQFF.

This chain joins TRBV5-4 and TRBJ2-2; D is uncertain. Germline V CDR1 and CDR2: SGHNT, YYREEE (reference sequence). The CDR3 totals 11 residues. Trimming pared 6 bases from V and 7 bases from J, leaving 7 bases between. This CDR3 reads CASTTGGELFF. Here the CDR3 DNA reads TGTGCCAGCACTACCGGCGGGGAGCTGTTTTTT.

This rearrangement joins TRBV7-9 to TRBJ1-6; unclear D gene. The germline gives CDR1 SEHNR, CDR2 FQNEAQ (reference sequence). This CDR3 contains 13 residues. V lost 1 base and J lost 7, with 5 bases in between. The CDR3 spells CASSLVENSPLHF. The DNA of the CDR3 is TGTGCCAGCAGCTTAGTGGAGAATTCACCCCTCCACTTT.

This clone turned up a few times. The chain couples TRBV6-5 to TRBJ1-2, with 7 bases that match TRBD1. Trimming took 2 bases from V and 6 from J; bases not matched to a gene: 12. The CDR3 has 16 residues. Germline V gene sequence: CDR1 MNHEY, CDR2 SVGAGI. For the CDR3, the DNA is TGTGCCAGCAGTTACGCCTTAAGTAAGGGGGCGCATGGCTACACCTTC. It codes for CASSYALSKGAHGYTF.

The CDR3 spells CASSVAGSYEQYF. CDR3 DNA: TGTGCCAGCAGTGTGGCAGGGTCCTACGAGCAGTACTTC. The chain combines TRBV6-1 with TRBJ2-5; D is perhaps TRBD1 (5 bases). The J call may be faulty, since TRBJ2-7 better matches the DNA end. The germline V gene encodes CDR1 MNHNS and CDR2 SASEGT. The CDR3 covers 13 residues.

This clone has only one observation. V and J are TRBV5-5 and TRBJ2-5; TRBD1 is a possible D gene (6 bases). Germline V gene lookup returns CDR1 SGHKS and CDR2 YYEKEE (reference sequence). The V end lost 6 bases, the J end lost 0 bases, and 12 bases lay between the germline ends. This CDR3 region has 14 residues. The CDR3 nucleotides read TGTGCCAGCACCCTAACAGGGTACCAAGAGACCCAGTACTTC. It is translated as CASTLTGYQETQYF.

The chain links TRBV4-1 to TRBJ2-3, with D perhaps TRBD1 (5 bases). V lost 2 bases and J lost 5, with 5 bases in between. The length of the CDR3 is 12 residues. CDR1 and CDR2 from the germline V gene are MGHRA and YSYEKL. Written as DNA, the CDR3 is TGCGCCAGCAGCCAACAGGGAGATACGCAGTATTTT. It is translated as CASSQQGDTQYF.

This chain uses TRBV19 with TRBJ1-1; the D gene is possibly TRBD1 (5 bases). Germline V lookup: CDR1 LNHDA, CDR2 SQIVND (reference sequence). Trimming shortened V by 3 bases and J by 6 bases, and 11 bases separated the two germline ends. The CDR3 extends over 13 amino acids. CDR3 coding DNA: TGTGCCAGTAGTATGCGGGACCCCGCTGAAGCTTTCTTT. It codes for CASSMRDPAEAFF.

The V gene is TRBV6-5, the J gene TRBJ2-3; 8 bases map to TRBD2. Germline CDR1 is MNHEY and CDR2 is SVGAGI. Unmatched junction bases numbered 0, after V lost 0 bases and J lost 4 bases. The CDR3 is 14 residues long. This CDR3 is CASSYSGRADTQYF. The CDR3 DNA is TGTGCCAGCAGTTACTCCGGGAGGGCAGATACGCAGTATTTT.

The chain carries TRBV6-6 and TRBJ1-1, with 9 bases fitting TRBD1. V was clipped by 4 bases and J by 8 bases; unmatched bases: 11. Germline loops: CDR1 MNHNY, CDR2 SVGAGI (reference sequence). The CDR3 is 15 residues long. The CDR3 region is CASSSRPGQGGEAFF. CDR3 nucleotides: TGTGCCAGCAGTTCGCGACCGGGACAGGGTGGGGAAGCTTTCTTT.

The CDR3 is CSVEGGEKLFF. The CDR3 coding sequence is TGCAGCGTTGAGGGGGGGGAAAAACTGTTTTTT. This rearrangement joins TRBV29-1 to TRBJ1-4; D is possibly TRBD1 (5 bases). V was pared by 3 bases and J by 8 bases, with 7 bases between. The CDR3 length is 11 residues. Germline V CDR1 and CDR2: SQVTM, ANQGSEA. Full variable domain (outside the CDR3, taken from reference TRBV29-1 and TRBJ1-4): SAVISQKPSRDICQRGTSLTIQCQVDSQVTMMFWYRQQPGQSLTLIATANQGSEATYESGFVIDKFPISRPNLTFSTLTVSNMSPEDSSIYLCSVEGGEKLFFGSGTQLSVL.

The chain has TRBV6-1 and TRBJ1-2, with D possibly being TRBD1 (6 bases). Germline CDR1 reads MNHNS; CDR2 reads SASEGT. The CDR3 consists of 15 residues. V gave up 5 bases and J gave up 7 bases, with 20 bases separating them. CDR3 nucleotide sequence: TGTGCCAGCAGTATTCCTAGGCGACAGGCCGGTGGCTACACCTTC. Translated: CASSIPRRQAGGYTF.

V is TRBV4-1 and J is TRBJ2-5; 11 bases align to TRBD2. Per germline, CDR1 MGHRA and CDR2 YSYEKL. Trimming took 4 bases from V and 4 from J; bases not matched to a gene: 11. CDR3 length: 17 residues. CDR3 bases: TGCGCCAGCAGCCTCCTAGCGGGGGGACTCGAACGAGAGACCCAGTACTTC. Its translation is CASSLLAGGLERETQYF.

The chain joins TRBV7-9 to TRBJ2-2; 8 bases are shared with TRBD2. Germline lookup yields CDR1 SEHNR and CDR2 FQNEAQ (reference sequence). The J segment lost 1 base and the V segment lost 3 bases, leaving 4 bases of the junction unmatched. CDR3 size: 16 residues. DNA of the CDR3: TGTGCCAGCAGCTTTTTAGCGGGGATGAACACCGGGGAGCTGTTTTTT. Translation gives CASSFLAGMNTGELFF.

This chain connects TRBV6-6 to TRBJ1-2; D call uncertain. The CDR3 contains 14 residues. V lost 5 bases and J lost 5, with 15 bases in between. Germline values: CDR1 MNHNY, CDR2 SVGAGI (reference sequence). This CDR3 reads CASSPPGRVYGYTF. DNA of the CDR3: TGTGCCAGCAGTCCTCCGGGTCGGGTTTATGGCTACACCTTC.

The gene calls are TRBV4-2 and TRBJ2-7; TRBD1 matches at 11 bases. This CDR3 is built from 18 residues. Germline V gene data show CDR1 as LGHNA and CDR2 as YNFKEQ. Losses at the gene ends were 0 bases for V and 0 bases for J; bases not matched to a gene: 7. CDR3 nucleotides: TGTGCCAGCAGCCAAGACCGGGACAGGGGGAAAAGCTCCTACGAGCAGTACTTC. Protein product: CASSQDRDRGKSSYEQYF.

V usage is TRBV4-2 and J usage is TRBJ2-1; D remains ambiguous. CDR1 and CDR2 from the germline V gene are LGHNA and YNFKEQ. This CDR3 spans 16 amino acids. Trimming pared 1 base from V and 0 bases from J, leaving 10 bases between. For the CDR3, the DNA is TGTGCCAGCAGCCAAGCCTACGACAACTCCTACAATGAGCAGTTCTTC. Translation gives CASSQAYDNSYNEQFF.

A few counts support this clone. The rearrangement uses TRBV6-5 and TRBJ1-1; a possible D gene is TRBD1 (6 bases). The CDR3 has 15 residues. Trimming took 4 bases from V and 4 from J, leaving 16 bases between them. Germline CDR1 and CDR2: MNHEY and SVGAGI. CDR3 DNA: TGTGCCAGCAGTTTAAATACAGGGTCAGGCACTGAAGCTTTCTTT. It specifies CASSLNTGSGTEAFF.

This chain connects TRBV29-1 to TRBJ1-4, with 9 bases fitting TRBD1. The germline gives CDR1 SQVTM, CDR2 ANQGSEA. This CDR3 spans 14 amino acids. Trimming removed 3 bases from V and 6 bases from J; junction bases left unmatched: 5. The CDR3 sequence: CSVDAGQGYEKLFF. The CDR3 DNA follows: TGCAGCGTTGACGCGGGACAGGGCTATGAAAAACTGTTTTTT.

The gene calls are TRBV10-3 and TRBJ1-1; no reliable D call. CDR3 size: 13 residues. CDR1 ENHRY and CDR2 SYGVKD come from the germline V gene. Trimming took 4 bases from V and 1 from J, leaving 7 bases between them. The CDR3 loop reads CAISVEGNTEAFF. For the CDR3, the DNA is TGTGCCATCAGTGTCGAGGGGAACACTGAAGCTTTCTTT.

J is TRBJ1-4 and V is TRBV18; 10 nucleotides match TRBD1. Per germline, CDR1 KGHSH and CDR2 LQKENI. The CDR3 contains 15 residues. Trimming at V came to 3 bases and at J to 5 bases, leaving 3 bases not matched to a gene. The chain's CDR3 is CASSPRGQGNEKLFF. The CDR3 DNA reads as TGTGCCAGCTCACCCAGGGGACAGGGGAATGAAAAACTGTTTTTT.

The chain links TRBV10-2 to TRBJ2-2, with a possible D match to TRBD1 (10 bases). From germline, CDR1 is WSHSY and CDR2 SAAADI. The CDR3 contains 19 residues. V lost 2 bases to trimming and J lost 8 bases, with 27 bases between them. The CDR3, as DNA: TGCGCCAGCAGTGAGGAGACAGGGGGCCTAGCGGGATCCCCGGGGGAGCTGTTTTTT. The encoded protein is CASSEETGGLAGSPGELFF.

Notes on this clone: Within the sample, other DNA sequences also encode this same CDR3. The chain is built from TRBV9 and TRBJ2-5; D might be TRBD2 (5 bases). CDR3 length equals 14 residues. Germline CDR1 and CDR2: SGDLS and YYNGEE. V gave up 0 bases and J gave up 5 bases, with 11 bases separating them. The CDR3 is CASSVGGSGETQYF. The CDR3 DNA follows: TGTGCCAGCAGCGTAGGAGGGAGTGGGGAGACCCAGTACTTC.

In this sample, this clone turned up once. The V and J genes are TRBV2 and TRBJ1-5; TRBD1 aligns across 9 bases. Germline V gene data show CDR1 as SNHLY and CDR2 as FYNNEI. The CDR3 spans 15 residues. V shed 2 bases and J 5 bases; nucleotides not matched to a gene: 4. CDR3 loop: CASSEWGQGHQPQHF. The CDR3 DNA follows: TGTGCCAGCAGTGAATGGGGACAGGGACATCAGCCCCAGCATTTT.

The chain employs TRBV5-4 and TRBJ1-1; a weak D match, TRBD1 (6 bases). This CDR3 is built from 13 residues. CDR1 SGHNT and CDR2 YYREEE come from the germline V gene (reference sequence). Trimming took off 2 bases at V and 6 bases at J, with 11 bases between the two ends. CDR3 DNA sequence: TGTGCCAGCAGCTTAACAGGGATCGCTGAAGCTTTCTTT. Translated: CASSLTGIAEAFF.

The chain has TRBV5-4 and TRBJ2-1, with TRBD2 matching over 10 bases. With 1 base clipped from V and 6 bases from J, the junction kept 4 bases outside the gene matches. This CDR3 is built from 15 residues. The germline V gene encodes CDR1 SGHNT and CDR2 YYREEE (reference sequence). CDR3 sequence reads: CASSLPSGSGNEQFF. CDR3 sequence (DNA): TGTGCCAGCAGCTTGCCTAGCGGGAGTGGCAATGAGCAGTTCTTC.

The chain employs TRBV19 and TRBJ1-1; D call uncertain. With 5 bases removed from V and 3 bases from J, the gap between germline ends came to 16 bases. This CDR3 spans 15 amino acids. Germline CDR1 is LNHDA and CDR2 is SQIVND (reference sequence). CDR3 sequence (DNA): TGTGCCAGTAGTCCAACGGCCCCAGCGGACACTGAAGCTTTCTTT. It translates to CASSPTAPADTEAFF. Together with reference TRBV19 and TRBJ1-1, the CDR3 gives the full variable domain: DGGITQSPKYLFRKEGQNVTLSCEQNLNHDAMYWYRQDPGQGLRLIYYSQIVNDFQKGDIAEGYSVSREKKESFPLTVTSAQKNPTAFYLCASSPTAPADTEAFFGQGTRLTVV.

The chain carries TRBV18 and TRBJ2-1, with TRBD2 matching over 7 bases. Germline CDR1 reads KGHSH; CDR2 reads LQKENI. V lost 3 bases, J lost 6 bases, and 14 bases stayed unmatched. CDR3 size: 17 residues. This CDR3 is CASSPAPVSSGGNEQFF. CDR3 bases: TGTGCCAGCTCACCCGCACCGGTTTCTAGCGGTGGCAATGAGCAGTTCTTC. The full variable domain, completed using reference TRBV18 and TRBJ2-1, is NAGVMQNPRHLVRRRGQEARLRCSPMKGHSHVYWYRQLPEEGLKFMVYLQKENIIDESGMPKERFSAEFPKEGPSILRIQQVVRGDSAAYFCASSPAPVSSGGNEQFFGPGTRLTVL.